In this sample, the clone carrying this T cell receptor beta chain turned up a few times. What it binds is unknown. Germline V gene data show CDR1 as SGHDT and CDR2 as YYEEEE. V was pared by 2 bases and J by 0 bases, with 14 bases between. The CDR3 runs to 16 residues. This sample was included in a study of cytomegalovirus exposure and HLA in healthy donors. The PCR ran on 60 Vbeta and 13 Jbeta primers. In the authors' workflow: In a later analysis, of 79 million or so unique beta chains, some 10 million appeared in at least two donors. The data were produced by immunoSEQ multiplex PCR, yet TCRdb's version contains in-frame clones alone and is incomplete. Clone size and V and J calls were adopted from that table, with D and trimming inferred from the DNA. The table lists about 200,000 clones, roughly 90% of them singletons. Study-level points and caveats: Confirmation in vitro established that a few CMV-associated chains were specific for CMV antigens. Later on, analysis showed that most CMV-associated TCR beta chains appeared to be HLA-restricted. For most TCR beta V segments, an earlier analysis put the productive rate at about 87% or about 30% of the time.

The sequence derives from a woman in her 30s in good health and CMV-seronegative. V and J are TRBV5-6 and TRBJ1-1; TRBD1 is a possible D gene (5 bases). The sequencing sample was made of PBMCs. CDR3 amino acids: CASSLNRGTMNTEAFF. The CDR3 nucleotides read TGTGCCAGCAGCTTAAATAGGGGAACTATGAACACTGAAGCTTTCTTT.